This T cell receptor beta chain comes out of a study of blood T cell repertoires in COVID-19. Study in general: Material from acute and convalescent COVID-19 was sourced from the United States, Italy and Spain. From T cells, B-cell-depleted T cells, or PBMCs came the material, which was cDNA or gDNA.

Methods used by the authors: Using reference gene primer amplification, nucleated cell counts were estimated. Libraries were prepared by immunoSEQ multiplex PCR; TCRdb keeps only in-frame clonotypes and omits some of them. V, J and clone size are those of that table, while D and trimming were read from the DNA. Of around 130,000 clones listed, about 80% are singletons. The receptor was derived from a man aged 40-49 years with active or convalescent COVID-19. What was sequenced was peripheral blood.

The CDR3 DNA follows: TGTGCCATCAGCGCCGAGGGGCAGGGGCGGAACATTCAGTACTTC. It yields the protein CAISAEGQGRNIQYF. This chain connects TRBV10-3 to TRBJ2-4; D possibly corresponds to TRBD1 (6 bases). CDR1 and CDR2 from the germline V gene are ENHRY and SYGVKD. The length of the CDR3 is 15 residues. V shed 6 bases and J shed 7 bases, with 19 bases lying between them.